What follows describes a single TCR beta chain. The antigen it recognizes is unknown. Base qualities are missing; no much larger clone stands one base away. Genomic DNA served as template for TCR beta VDJ combination and CDR3 sequence profiling. An Illumina HiSeq 2000 was the platform used for TCR repertoire sequencing. On the authors' methods: Repertoires were assessed using TRBV/TRBJ rearrangement plots, CDR3 size and DJ length profiles, and Simpson's diversity index. The most abundant DNA sequence in the deep sequencing data was taken as the immunodominant clone. CDR3 amino acid sequences were checked for sharing across subjects and were also compared against the VDJdb database and published repertoires. In-frame beta chains were kept once TCRdb had trimmed the public reads at Q25 with fastp and called clones with MiXCR. For every CDR3 protein sequence, its rows merge into one entry that carries the most common genes and DNA. The V and J calls and clone size come from TCRdb's table, not from the authors' own analysis. This sample holds some 150,000 distinct CDR3 sequences; less than 45% were observed only once. The top ten constitute 6.5% to 10% of the sample.

These data belong to a study of CD8+CD57+ T cells in acquired aplastic anemia (dated by TCRdb to the late 2010s). Describing the broader study: Extracted DNA from sorted CD4+ and CD8+ cells averaged approximately 3 ug, ranging from about 0.18 to 27.4 ug. An average of approximately 10 million reads for CD4+ cells and 11 million to 13 million reads for CD8+ cells was obtained from healthy donor samples. Results the study describes overall, beyond this receptor: CD8+ Simpson's diversity did not differ significantly between patients and healthy controls (P=0.060). Although 25 to 30 CD8+ CDR3 sequences were shared by patients and controls, these sequences appeared highly expressed in patients and within the immunodominant clones of patients.

TCR repertoires of sorted CD4+ and CD8+ blood T cells from severe aplastic anemia patients and healthy subjects were deep-sequenced in the study. Ficoll-Paque density gradient centrifugation was used to isolate peripheral blood mononuclear cells. CD4+ and CD8+ T cells were sorted by FACS or magnetic beads before DNA extraction. The TCR sequence derives from a human donor in good health, serving as a control. The sequencing input was sorted CD4+, CD8+, or CD8+CD57+ T cells (not recorded which) from PBMCs.

In nucleotide form, the sequence is TGTGCCAGTAGTATAAGGCACCCCTATGGCTACACCTTC. Translated, this gives CASSIRHPYGYTF. This chain joins TRBV19 to TRBJ1-2; no D gene is confidently identified. The trim is 2 bases for V and 4 bases for J, with a gap of 8 bases between the germline ends. CDR1 LNHDA and CDR2 SQIVND are derived from the germline V gene (reference sequence). The CDR3, cysteine through phenylalanine, is 13 amino acids long. The sequence is cut down to CDR3 DNA, 39 bases in frame from base 1.